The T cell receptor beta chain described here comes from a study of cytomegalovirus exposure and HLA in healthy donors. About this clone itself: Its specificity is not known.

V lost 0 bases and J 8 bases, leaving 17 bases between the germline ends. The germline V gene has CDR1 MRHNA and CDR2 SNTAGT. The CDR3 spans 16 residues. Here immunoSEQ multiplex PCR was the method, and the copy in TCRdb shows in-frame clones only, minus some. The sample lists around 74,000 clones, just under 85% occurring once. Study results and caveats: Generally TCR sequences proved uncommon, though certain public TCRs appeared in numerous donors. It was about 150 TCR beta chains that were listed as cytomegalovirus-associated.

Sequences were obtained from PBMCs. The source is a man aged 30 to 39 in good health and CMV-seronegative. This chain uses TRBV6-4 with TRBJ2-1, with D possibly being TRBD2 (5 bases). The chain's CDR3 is CASSDSKETISHEQFF. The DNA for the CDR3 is TGTGCCAGCAGTGACTCGAAGGAGACTATAAGCCATGAGCAGTTCTTC.